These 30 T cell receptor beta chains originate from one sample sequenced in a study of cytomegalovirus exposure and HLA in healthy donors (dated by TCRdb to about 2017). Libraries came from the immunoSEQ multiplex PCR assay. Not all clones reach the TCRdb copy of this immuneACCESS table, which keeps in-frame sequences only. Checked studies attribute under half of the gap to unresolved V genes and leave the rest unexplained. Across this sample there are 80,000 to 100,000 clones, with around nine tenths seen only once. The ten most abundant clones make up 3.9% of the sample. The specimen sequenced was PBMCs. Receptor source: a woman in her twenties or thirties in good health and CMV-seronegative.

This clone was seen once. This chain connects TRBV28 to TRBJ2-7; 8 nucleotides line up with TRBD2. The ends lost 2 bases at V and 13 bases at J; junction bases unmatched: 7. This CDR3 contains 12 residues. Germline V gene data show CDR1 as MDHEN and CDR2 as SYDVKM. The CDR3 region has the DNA TGTGCCAGCAGTTTAGTAGCGGGGTCGGGATACTTC. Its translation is CASSLVAGSGYF.

The CDR3, as DNA: TGTGCCAGCAGCTCGCTGGCGGGGTCTCTACTCTACGAGCAGTACTTC. This translates into CASSSLAGSLLYEQYF. This chain uses TRBV5-4 with TRBJ2-7; weak D call: TRBD2 (6 bases). Germline V gene lookup returns CDR1 SGHNT and CDR2 YYREEE (reference sequence). This CDR3 has 16 amino acids. V lost 3 bases and J lost 3, with 19 bases in between.

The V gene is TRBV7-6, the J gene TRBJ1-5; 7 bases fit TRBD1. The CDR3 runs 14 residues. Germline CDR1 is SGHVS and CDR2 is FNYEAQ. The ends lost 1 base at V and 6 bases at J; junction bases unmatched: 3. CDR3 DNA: TGTGCCAGCAGCTTAGAACAGGGGCCTCAGCCCCAGCATTTT. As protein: CASSLEQGPQPQHF.

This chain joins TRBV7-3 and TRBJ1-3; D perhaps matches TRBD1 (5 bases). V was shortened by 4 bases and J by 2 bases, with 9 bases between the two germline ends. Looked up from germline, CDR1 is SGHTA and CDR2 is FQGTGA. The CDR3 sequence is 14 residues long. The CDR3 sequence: CASSSGVTGNTIYF. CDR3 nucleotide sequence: TGTGCCAGCAGCTCGGGGGTAACTGGAAACACCATATATTTT.

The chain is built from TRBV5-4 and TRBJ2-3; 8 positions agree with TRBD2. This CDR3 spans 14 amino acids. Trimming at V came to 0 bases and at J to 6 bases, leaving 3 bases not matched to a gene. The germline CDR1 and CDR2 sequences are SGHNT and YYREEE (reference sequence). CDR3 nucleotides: TGTGCCAGCAGCTTGGGGCGGGGGGAGGATACGCAGTATTTT. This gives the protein CASSLGRGEDTQYF. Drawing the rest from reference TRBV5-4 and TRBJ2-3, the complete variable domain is ETGVTQSPTHLIKTRGQQVTLRCSSQSGHNTVSWYQQALGQGPQFIFQYYREEENGRGNFPPRFSGLQFPNYSSELNVNALELDDSALYLCASSLGRGEDTQYFGPGTRLTVL.

The CDR3 sequence: CASSLGQGTTDTQYF. The CDR3 DNA reads TGTGCCAGCAGCTTGGGACAGGGGACGACAGATACGCAGTATTTT. The genes are TRBV13 and TRBJ2-3, with 10 positions matching TRBD1. The germline V gene has CDR1 PRHDT and CDR2 FYEKMQ (reference sequence). There are 15 residues in the CDR3. V was pared by 3 bases and J by 3 bases, with 3 bases of the junction left unmatched.

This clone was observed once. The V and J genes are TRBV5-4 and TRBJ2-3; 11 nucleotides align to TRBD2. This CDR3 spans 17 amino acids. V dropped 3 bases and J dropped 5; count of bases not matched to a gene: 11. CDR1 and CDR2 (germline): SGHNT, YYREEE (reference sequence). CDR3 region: CASSYPLAGGHGDTQYF. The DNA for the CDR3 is TGTGCCAGCAGCTATCCGCTAGCGGGGGGCCACGGAGATACGCAGTATTTT.

Here the CDR3 DNA reads TGTGCCAGCACCCGGACTAGCTCAAATGAGCAGTTCTTC. This encodes CASTRTSSNEQFF. This chain uses TRBV6-5 with TRBJ2-1; 8 bases are a match to TRBD2. This CDR3 contains 13 residues. Germline CDR1 is MNHEY and CDR2 is SVGAGI. The J segment lost 7 bases and the V segment lost 7 bases, leaving 6 bases of the junction unmatched.

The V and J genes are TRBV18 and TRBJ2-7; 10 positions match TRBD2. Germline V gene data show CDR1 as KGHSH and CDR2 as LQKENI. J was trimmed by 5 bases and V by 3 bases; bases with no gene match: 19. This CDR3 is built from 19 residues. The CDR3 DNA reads TGTGCCAGCTCACCGATGCTCTCCAAGCGGGGGGGGAACTTACACGAGCAGTACTTC. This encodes CASSPMLSKRGGNLHEQYF.

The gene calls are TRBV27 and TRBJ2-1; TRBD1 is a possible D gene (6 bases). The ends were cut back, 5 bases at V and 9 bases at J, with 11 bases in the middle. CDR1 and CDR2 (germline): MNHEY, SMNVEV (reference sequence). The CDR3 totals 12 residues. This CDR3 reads CASSPLGAEQFF. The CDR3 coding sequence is TGTGCCAGCAGTCCCCTGGGGGCTGAGCAGTTCTTC.

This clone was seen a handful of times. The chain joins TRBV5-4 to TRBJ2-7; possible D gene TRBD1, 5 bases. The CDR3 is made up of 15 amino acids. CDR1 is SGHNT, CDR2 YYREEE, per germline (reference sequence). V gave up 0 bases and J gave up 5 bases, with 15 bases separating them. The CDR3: CASSLGQRALDEQYF. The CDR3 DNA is TGTGCCAGCAGCTTGGGACAGCGTGCCCTCGACGAGCAGTACTTC.

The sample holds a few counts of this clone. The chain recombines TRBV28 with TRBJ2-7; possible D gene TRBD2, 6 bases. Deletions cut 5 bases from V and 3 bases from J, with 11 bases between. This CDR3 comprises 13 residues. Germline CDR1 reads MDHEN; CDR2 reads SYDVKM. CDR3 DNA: TGTGCCAGCAGTCCCTGGGGACTCTACGAGCAGTACTTC. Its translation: CASSPWGLYEQYF.

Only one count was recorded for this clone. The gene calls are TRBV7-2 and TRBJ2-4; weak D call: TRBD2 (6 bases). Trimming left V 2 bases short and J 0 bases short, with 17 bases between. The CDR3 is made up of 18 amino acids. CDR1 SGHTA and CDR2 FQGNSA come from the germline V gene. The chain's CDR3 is CASSLIAAGRLAKNIQYF. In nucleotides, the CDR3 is TGTGCCAGCAGCTTAATTGCAGCGGGCAGACTAGCCAAAAACATTCAGTACTTC. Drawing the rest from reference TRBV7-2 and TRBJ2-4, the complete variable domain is GAGVSQSPSNKVTEKGKDVELRCDPISGHTALYWYRQSLGQGLEFLIYFQGNSAPDKSGLPSDRFSAERTGGSVSTLTIQRTQQEDSAVYLCASSLIAAGRLAKNIQYFGAGTRLSVL.

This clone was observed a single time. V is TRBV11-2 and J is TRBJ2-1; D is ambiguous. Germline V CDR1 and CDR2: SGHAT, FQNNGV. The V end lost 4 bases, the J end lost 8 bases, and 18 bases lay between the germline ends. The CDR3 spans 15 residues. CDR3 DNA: TGTGCCAGCAGCTCCAGACTTCCTCTAATGTATGAGCAGTTCTTC. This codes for CASSSRLPLMYEQFF.

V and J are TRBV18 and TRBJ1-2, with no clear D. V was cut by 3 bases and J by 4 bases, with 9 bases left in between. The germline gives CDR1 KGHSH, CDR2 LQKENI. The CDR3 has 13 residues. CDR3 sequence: CASSPGSPYGYTF. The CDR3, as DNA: TGTGCCAGCTCACCGGGCAGCCCCTATGGCTACACCTTC.

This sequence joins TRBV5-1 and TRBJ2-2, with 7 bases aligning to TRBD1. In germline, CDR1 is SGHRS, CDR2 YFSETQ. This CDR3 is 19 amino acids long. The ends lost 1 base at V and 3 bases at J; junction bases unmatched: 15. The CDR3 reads CASSLRPPSQGVDTGELFF. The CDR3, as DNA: TGCGCCAGCAGCTTGAGACCTCCATCGCAGGGGGTGGACACCGGGGAGCTGTTTTTT. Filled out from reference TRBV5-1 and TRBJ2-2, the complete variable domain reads KAGVTQTPRYLIKTRGQQVTLSCSPISGHRSVSWYQQTPGQGLQFLFEYFSETQRNKGNFPGRFSGRQFSNSRSEMNVSTLELGDSALYLCASSLRPPSQGVDTGELFFGEGSRLTVL.

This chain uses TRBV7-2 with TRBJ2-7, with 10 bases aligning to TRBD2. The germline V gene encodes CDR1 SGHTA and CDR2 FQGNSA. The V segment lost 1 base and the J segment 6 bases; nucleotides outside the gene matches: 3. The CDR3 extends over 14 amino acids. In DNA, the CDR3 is TGTGCCAGCAGCTTAGTTCGGACTAGCGGCGAGCAGTACTTC. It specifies CASSLVRTSGEQYF.

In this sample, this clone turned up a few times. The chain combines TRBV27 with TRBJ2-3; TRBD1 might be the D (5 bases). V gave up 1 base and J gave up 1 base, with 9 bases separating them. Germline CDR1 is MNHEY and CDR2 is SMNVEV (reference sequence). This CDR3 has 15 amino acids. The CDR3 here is CASSLCQGCTDTQYF. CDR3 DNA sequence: TGTGCCAGCAGTTTATGTCAGGGTTGCACAGATACGCAGTATTTT.

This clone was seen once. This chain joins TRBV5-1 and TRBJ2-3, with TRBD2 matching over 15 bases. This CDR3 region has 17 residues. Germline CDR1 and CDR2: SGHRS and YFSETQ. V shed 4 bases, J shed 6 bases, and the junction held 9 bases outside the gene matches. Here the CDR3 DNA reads TGCGCCAGCAGCCCGTCGGGACTAGCGGGAGGCTGGGATACGCAGTATTTT. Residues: CASSPSGLAGGWDTQYF.

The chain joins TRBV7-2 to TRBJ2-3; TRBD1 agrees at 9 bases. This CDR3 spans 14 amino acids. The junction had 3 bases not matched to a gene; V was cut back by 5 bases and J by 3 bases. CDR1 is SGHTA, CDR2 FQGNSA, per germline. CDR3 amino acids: CASSPTGGTDTQYF. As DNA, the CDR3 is TGTGCCAGCAGCCCGACAGGGGGAACAGATACGCAGTATTTT.

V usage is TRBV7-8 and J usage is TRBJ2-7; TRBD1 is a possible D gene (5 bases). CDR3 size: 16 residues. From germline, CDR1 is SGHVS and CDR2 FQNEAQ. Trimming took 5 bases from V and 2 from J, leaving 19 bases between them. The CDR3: CASSPPLRQGTYEQYF. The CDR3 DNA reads TGTGCCAGCAGCCCTCCCCTGCGGCAGGGAACCTACGAGCAGTACTTC.

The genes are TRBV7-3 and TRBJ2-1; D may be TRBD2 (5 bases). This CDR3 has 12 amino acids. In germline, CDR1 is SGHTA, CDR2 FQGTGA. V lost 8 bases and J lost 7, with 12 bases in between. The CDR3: CASGPGGNEQFF. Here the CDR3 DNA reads TGTGCCAGCGGACCAGGAGGTAATGAGCAGTTCTTC.

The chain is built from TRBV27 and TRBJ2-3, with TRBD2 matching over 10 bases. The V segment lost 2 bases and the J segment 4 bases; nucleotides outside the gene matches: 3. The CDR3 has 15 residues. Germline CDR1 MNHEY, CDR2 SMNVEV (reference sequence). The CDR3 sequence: CASSLVAGGPDTQYF. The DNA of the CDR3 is TGTGCCAGCAGTTTAGTAGCGGGGGGACCAGATACGCAGTATTTT.

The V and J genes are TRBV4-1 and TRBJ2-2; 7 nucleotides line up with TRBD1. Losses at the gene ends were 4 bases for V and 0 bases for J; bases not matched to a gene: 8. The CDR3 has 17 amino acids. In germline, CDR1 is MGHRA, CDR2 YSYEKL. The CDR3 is CASSPPYRGPNTGELFF. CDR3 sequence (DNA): TGCGCCAGCAGCCCCCCTTACAGGGGCCCGAACACCGGGGAGCTGTTTTTT.

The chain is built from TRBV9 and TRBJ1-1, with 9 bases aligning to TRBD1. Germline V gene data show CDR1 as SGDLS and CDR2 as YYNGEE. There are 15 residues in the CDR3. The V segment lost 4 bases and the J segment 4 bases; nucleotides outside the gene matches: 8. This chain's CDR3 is CASSPGGQGATEAFF. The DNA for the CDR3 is TGTGCCAGCAGCCCCGGGGGACAGGGTGCCACTGAAGCTTTCTTT. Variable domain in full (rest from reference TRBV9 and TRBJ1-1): DSGVTQTPKHLITATGQRVTLRCSPRSGDLSVYWYQQSLDQGLQFLIQYYNGEERAKGNILERFSAQQFPDLHSELNLSSLELGDSALYFCASSPGGQGATEAFFGQGTRLTVV.

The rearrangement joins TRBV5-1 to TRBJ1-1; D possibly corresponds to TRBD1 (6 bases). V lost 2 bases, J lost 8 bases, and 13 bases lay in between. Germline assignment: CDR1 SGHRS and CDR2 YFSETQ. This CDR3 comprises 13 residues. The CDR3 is CASSLGGGEEAFF. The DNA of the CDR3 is TGCGCCAGCAGCTTAGGGGGGGGCGAGGAAGCTTTCTTT.

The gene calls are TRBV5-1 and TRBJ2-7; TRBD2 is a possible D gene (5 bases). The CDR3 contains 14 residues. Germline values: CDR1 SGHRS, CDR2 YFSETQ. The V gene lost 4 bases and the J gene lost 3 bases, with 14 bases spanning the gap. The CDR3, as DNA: TGCGCCAGCAGCCCCGGCACTCGGGGCTACGAGCAGTACTTC. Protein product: CASSPGTRGYEQYF. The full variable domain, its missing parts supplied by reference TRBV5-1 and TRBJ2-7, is KAGVTQTPRYLIKTRGQQVTLSCSPISGHRSVSWYQQTPGQGLQFLFEYFSETQRNKGNFPGRFSGRQFSNSRSEMNVSTLELGDSALYLCASSPGTRGYEQYFGPGTRLTVT.

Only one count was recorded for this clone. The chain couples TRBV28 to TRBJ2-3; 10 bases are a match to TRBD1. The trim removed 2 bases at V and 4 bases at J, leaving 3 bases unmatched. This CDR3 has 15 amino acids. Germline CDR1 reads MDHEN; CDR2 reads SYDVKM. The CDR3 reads CASSLRQGASDTQYF. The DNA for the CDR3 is TGTGCCAGCAGTTTAAGACAGGGGGCCTCAGATACGCAGTATTTT.

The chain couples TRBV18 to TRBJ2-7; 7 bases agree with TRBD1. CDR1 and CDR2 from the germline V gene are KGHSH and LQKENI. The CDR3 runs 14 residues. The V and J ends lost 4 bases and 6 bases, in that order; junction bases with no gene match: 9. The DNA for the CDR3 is TGTGCCAGCTCACGGAAGGGACAGCGGCTCGAGCAGTACTTC. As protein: CASSRKGQRLEQYF.

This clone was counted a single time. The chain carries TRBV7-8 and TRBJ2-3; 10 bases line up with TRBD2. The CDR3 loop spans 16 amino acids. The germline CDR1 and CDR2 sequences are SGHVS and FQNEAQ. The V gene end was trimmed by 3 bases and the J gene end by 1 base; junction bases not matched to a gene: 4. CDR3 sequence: CASSLFTSGGTDTQYF. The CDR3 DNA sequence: TGTGCCAGCAGCTTGTTTACTAGCGGGGGCACAGATACGCAGTATTTT.